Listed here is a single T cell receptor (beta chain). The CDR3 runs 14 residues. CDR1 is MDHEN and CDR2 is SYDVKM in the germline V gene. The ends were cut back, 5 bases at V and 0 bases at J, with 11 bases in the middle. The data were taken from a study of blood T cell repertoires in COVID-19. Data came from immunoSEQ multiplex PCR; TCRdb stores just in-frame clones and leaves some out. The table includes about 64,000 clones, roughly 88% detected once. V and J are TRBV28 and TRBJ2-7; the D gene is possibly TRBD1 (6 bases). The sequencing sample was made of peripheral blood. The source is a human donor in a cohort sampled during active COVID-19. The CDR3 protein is CASSAGETSYEQYF. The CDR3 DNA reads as TGTGCCAGCAGTGCAGGGGAGACCTCCTACGAGCAGTACTTC.